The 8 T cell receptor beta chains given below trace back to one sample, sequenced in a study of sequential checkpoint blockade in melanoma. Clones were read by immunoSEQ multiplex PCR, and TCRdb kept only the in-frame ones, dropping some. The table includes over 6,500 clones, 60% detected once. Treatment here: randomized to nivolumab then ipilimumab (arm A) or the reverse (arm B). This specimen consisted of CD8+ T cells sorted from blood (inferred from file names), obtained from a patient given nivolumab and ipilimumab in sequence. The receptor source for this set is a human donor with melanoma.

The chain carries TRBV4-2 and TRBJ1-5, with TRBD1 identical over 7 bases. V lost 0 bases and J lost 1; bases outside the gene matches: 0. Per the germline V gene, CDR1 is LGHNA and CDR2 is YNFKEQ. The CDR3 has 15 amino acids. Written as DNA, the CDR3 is TGTGCCAGCAGCCAAGAGACAGGGAGCAATCAGCCCCAGCATTTT. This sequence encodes CASSQETGSNQPQHF.

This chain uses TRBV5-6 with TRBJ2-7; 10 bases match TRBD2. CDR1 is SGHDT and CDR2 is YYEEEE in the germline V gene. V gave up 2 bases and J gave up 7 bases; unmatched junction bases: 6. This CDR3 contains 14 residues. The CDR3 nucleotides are TGTGCCAGCAGCTTAGTAGCGGGGGGAAGGGAGCAGTACTTC. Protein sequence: CASSLVAGGREQYF.

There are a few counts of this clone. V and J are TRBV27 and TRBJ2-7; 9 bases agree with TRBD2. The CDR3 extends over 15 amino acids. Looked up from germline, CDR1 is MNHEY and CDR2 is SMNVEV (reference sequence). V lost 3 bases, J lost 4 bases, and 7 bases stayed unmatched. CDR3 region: CASSFGLAGLYEQYF. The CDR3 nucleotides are TGTGCCAGCAGTTTCGGGCTAGCGGGACTTTACGAGCAGTACTTC.

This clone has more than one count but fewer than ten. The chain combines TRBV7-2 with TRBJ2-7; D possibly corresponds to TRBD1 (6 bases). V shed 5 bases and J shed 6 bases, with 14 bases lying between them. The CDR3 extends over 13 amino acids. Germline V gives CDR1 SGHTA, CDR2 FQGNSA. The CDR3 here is CASSPGVLGEQYF. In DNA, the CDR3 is TGTGCCAGCAGCCCAGGGGTACTAGGCGAGCAGTACTTC.

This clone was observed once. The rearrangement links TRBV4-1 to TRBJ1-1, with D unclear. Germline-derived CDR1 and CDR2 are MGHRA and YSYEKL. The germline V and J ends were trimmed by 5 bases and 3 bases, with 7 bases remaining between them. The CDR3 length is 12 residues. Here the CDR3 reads CASSESYTEAFF. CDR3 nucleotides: TGCGCCAGCAGCGAGTCCTACACTGAAGCTTTCTTT.

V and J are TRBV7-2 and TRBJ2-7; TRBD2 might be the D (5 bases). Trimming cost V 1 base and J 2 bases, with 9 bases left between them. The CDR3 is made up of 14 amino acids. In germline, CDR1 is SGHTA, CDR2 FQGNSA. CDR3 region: CASSLEAAPYEQYF. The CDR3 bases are TGTGCCAGCAGCTTAGAAGCGGCCCCCTACGAGCAGTACTTC.

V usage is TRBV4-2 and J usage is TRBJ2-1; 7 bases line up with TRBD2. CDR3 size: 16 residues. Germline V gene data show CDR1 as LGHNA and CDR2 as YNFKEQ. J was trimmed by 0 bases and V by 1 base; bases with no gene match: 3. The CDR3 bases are TGTGCCAGCAGCCAAGCCCTAGCGGACTCCTACAATGAGCAGTTCTTC. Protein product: CASSQALADSYNEQFF.

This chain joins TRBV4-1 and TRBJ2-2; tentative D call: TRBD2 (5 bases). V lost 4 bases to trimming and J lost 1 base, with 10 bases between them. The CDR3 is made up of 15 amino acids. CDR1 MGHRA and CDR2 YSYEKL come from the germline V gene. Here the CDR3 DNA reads TGCGCCAGCAGCCCTTCTAGCATGAACACCGGGGAGCTGTTTTTT. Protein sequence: CASSPSSMNTGELFF.